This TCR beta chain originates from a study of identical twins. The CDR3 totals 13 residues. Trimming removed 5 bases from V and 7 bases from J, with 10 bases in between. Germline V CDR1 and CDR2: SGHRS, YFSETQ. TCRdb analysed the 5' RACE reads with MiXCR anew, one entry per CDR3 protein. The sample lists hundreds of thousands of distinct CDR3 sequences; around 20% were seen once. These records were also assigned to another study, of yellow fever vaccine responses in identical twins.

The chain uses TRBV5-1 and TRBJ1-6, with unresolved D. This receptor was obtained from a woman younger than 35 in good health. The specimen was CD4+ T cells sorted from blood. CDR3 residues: CASREGGNSPLHF. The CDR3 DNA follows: TGCGCCAGCAGGGAGGGAGGCAATTCACCCCTCCACTTT. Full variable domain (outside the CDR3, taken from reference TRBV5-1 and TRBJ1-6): KAGVTQTPRYLIKTRGQQVTLSCSPISGHRSVSWYQQTPGQGLQFLFEYFSETQRNKGNFPGRFSGRQFSNSRSEMNVSTLELGDSALYLCASREGGNSPLHFGNGTRLTVT.